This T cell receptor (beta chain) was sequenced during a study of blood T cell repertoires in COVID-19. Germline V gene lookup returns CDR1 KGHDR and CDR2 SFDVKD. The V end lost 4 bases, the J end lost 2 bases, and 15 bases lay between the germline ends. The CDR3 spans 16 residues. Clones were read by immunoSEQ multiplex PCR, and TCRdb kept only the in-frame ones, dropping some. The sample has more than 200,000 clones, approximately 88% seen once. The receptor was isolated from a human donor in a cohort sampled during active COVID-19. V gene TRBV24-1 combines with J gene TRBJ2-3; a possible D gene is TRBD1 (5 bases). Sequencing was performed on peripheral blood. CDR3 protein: CATSEGWGSSTDTQYF. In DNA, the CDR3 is TGTGCCACCAGTGAGGGTTGGGGCAGCTCCACAGATACGCAGTATTTT.